Shown below are 8 T cell receptor beta chains from a single sample sequenced in a study of T cells in lung cancer brain metastases. Produced via immunoSEQ multiplex PCR; TCRdb's table is partial and in-frame only. The sample contains 5,000 or so clones, approximately 91% of which appear only once. The material sequenced was tumor tissue from the primary lung tumor. These receptor sequences come from a man aged 70 or older with non-small cell lung cancer.

The chain uses TRBV5-1 and TRBJ1-2; 7 nucleotides agree with TRBD1. The CDR3 is 15 amino acids. The germline CDR1 and CDR2 sequences are SGHRS and YFSETQ. Germline trimming cut 0 bases from V and 3 bases from J; bases unmatched to any gene: 5. CDR3 loop: CASSLDTGDHYGYTF. Written as DNA, the CDR3 is TGCGCCAGCAGCTTGGATACAGGGGACCACTATGGCTACACCTTC.

Worth noting for this clone: A junction end diverges from the germline sequence, so it may reflect a read error. This sample also contains other DNA sequences that code for the same CDR3. This chain links TRBV25-1 with TRBJ2-7; 13 positions agree with TRBD2. The CDR3 has 13 residues. CDR1 and CDR2 from the germline V gene are MGHDK and SYGVNS. The CDR3 loop is CASRTSGSYEQYF. In DNA form, the CDR3 reads TGTGCCAGCCGGACTAGCGGGAGTTACGAGCAGTATTTC.

This chain links TRBV4-1 with TRBJ2-1; D is possibly TRBD2 (5 bases). CDR3 length: 17 amino acids. Germline values: CDR1 MGHRA, CDR2 YSYEKL. V was cut by 5 bases and J by 2 bases, with 19 bases left in between. The CDR3: CASSLAPVSGAYNEQFF. The CDR3 DNA is TGCGCCAGCAGCTTAGCACCGGTTTCCGGGGCCTACAATGAGCAGTTCTTC.

The chain couples TRBV18 to TRBJ2-2, with D perhaps TRBD2 (6 bases). The germline gives CDR1 KGHSH, CDR2 LQKENI. Trimming took 2 bases from V and 5 from J, leaving 9 bases between them. The CDR3 runs to 14 residues. DNA for the CDR3: TGTGCCAGCTCACCAGGAGGGTATACCGGGGAGCTGTTTTTT. This translates into CASSPGGYTGELFF.

J is TRBJ1-5 and V is TRBV4-1, with D uncertain. Germline loops: CDR1 MGHRA, CDR2 YSYEKL. The CDR3 runs to 16 residues. V lost 5 bases, J lost 5 bases, and 19 bases lay in between. CDR3 DNA sequence: TGCGCCAGCAGCAACGCGGGTGCGGGGATTGATCAGCCCCAGCATTTT. Amino acids: CASSNAGAGIDQPQHF.

The chain uses TRBV5-1 and TRBJ1-2; possible D gene TRBD1, 6 bases. The CDR3 runs to 15 residues. Deletions cut 0 bases from V and 4 bases from J, with 13 bases between. The germline V gene encodes CDR1 SGHRS and CDR2 YFSETQ. The CDR3 region is CASSLETPGVYGYTF. CDR3 in DNA: TGCGCCAGCAGCTTGGAGACCCCAGGGGTCTATGGCTACACCTTC.

The chain has TRBV11-2 and TRBJ2-3, with D tentatively TRBD1 (5 bases). Between the trimmed V and J ends, which lost 2 bases and 5 bases, there was a span of 20 bases. Germline values: CDR1 SGHAT, CDR2 FQNNGV. The CDR3 totals 17 residues. The CDR3 DNA reads as TGTGCCAGCAGCTTACCCGCGGTGTCCAGGGCAGGAGATACGCAGTATTTT. Amino acid sequence: CASSLPAVSRAGDTQYF. The complete variable domain, with remaining parts taken from reference TRBV11-2 and TRBJ2-3, reads EAGVAQSPRYKIIEKRQSVAFWCNPISGHATLYWYQQILGQGPKLLIQFQNNGVVDDSQLPKDRFSAERLKGVDSTLKIQPAKLEDSAVYLCASSLPAVSRAGDTQYFGPGTRLTVL.

This clone was counted between two and nine times. The chain links TRBV14 to TRBJ1-3; D not certain. V lost 2 bases and J lost 6, with 8 bases in between. The CDR3 totals 13 residues. Germline V gives CDR1 SGHDN, CDR2 FVKESK. Here the CDR3 DNA reads TGTGCCAGCAGCCAACGCCCTCAAAACACCATATATTTT. This codes for CASSQRPQNTIYF.